One sample yielded the 4 T cell receptor beta chains listed below, sequenced in a study of CD8+ T cells in alopecia areata. TCR sequencing used cDNA made by reverse transcription of extracted RNA. TCRdb's table, derived via immunoSEQ multiplex PCR, lists solely in-frame clones and lacks some. There are 210,000 or so clones in the sample; around 66% occur only once, and roughly 1.2% lies in the top ten. Treatment in this sample: oral pan-JAK inhibitor, 5-10 mg twice daily. Sequencing used CD4+ T cells sorted from blood, obtained around week 44, from a patient treated with tofacitinib. The receptors shown here come from a human donor with alopecia areata.

This clone was seen only a few times. J is TRBJ2-1 and V is TRBV7-9, with D possibly TRBD2 on 6 matching bases. V shed 4 bases and J shed 8 bases, with 9 bases lying between them. This CDR3 spans 12 amino acids. Germline V CDR1 and CDR2: SEHNR, FQNEAQ (reference sequence). The CDR3 DNA is TGTGCCAGCAGCTCCGGGGGATATGAGCAGTTCTTC. Translation gives CASSSGGYEQFF.

This chain's CDR3 is CASRLSGPLGAQYF. CDR3 bases: TGTGCCAGCAGGTTAAGCGGTCCCCTAGGGGCCCAGTACTTC. This chain links TRBV27 with TRBJ2-5, with D perhaps given as TRBD1 or TRBD2 (5 bases each). CDR3 length: 14 amino acids. Per germline, CDR1 MNHEY and CDR2 SMNVEV (reference sequence). V lost 6 bases and J lost 9, with 20 bases in between.

The chain employs TRBV13 and TRBJ1-2; no clear D gene. Germline V lookup: CDR1 PRHDT, CDR2 FYEKMQ (reference sequence). The CDR3 is made up of 15 amino acids. Trimming pared 3 bases from V and 5 bases from J, leaving 16 bases between. The CDR3, as DNA: TGTGCCAGCAGCTTGCGGTCGGCAGGAACGTATGGCTACACCTTC. It is translated as CASSLRSAGTYGYTF.

This clone showed up just a few times. V gene TRBV5-4 combines with J gene TRBJ2-3; tentative D call: TRBD1 (6 bases). Trimming left V 6 bases short and J 3 bases short, with 17 bases between. Germline lookup yields CDR1 SGHNT and CDR2 YYREEE (reference sequence). The CDR3 has 15 amino acids. The CDR3 spells CASTPGQGRTDTQYF. CDR3 coding DNA: TGTGCCAGCACCCCCGGTCAGGGGCGTACAGATACGCAGTATTTT. The whole variable domain, remainder taken from reference TRBV5-4 and TRBJ2-3, is ETGVTQSPTHLIKTRGQQVTLRCSSQSGHNTVSWYQQALGQGPQFIFQYYREEENGRGNFPPRFSGLQFPNYSSELNVNALELDDSALYLCASTPGQGRTDTQYFGPGTRLTVL.